The 20 T cell receptor beta chains below all came from one sample that was sequenced in a study of T cells after yellow fever vaccination. Each CDR3 protein gets one entry after TCRdb re-called the 5' RACE reads with MiXCR. The sample includes about 370,000 distinct CDR3 sequences, under 14% of them seen just once. The specimen was PBMCs, collected on the day of the first yellow fever vaccination. These receptors all stem from a man aged 18 to 29 who received the YFV17D yellow fever vaccine.

The sample holds a few counts of this clonotype. The chain carries TRBV7-8 and TRBJ2-4; D is ambiguous. This CDR3 is 14 amino acids long. Trimming left V 5 bases short and J 7 bases short, with 15 bases between. Germline lookup yields CDR1 SGHVS and CDR2 FQNEAQ. The CDR3 is CASSPLRLGNIQYF. The CDR3 DNA is TGTGCCAGCAGCCCCCTCCGGCTGGGGAACATTCAGTACTTC.

In this sample, this clonotype turned up a few times. V usage is TRBV21-1 and J usage is TRBJ2-7; the table's D gene call, TRBD2, was not cross checked with the DNA. TRBV21-1 is given as a pseudogene. The CDR3 is 13 amino acids. The CDR3 region is CASGLAYSYEQYF. In DNA, the CDR3 is TGTGCCAGCGGACTCGCTTATTCTTACGAGCAGTACTTC.

Many counts were recorded for this clonotype. V gene TRBV6-5 combines with J gene TRBJ2-1, with 8 nucleotides matching TRBD2. This CDR3 is 15 amino acids long. Losses at the gene ends were 9 bases for V and 4 bases for J; bases not matched to a gene: 11. CDR1 and CDR2 from the germline V gene are MNHEY and SVGAGI. CDR3 residues: CASSYSSGGYNEQFF. The CDR3 DNA sequence: TGTGCCAGTTCGTACAGCAGCGGGGGTTACAATGAGCAGTTCTTC.

This clonotype was counted at least ten times. The V gene is TRBV7-3, the J gene TRBJ2-1; weak D call: TRBD1 (5 bases). Trimming took 4 bases from V and 4 from J, leaving 11 bases between them. Germline-derived CDR1 and CDR2 are SGHTA and FQGTGA. The CDR3 consists of 14 residues. This CDR3 reads CASSSQGGYNEQFF. As DNA, the CDR3 is TGTGCCAGCAGCTCCCAGGGTGGATACAATGAGCAGTTCTTC.

V and J are TRBV2 and TRBJ2-7; D perhaps matches TRBD2 (7 bases). Germline V gives CDR1 SNHLY, CDR2 FYNNEI. CDR3 length equals 14 residues. Deletions cut 4 bases from V and 4 bases from J, with 14 bases between. The CDR3 loop is CASSVSGGKYEQYF. The CDR3, as DNA: TGTGCCAGCAGTGTATCGGGGGGCAAGTACGAGCAGTACTTC.

This clonotype was counted many times. The chain uses TRBV7-8 and TRBJ1-5, with no clear D. The CDR3 length is 15 residues. Germline-derived CDR1 and CDR2 are SGHVS and FQNEAQ. Trimming stripped 5 bases from V and 0 bases from J, with 11 bases between. The CDR3 DNA is TGTGCCAGCAGCCCGAAGCCGGATAGCAATCAGCCCCAGCATTTT. Residues: CASSPKPDSNQPQHF.

This clonotype appeared a few times. J is TRBJ2-1 and V is TRBV30; 16 positions match TRBD2. Germline assignment: CDR1 GTSNPN and CDR2 SVGIG (reference sequence). Unmatched junction bases numbered 7, after V lost 5 bases and J lost 9 bases. The length of the CDR3 is 15 residues. CDR3 amino acids: CAWLPGTSGGGEQFF. DNA for the CDR3: TGTGCCTGGCTACCCGGGACTAGCGGGGGGGGTGAGCAGTTCTTC.

V usage is TRBV7-2 and J usage is TRBJ2-7; D perhaps matches TRBD1 (5 bases). V dropped 1 base and J dropped 1 base, with 8 bases sitting between them. The CDR3 loop spans 14 amino acids. Germline V gene sequence: CDR1 SGHTA, CDR2 FQGNSA. CDR3 protein: CASSLGRDSYEQYF. The CDR3 coding sequence is TGTGCCAGCAGCTTAGGCAGGGATTCCTACGAGCAGTACTTC.

As DNA, the CDR3 is TGTGCCAGCAGCCAAACTCAGGGAAGGGGGTATGGCTACACCTTC. Protein product: CASSQTQGRGYGYTF. The V gene is TRBV7-2, the J gene TRBJ1-2; perhaps TRBD1 as D (6 bases). The germline V and J ends were trimmed by 5 bases and 5 bases, with 18 bases remaining between them. CDR1 is SGHTA and CDR2 is FQGNSA in the germline V gene. CDR3 length: 15 residues.

This clonotype came up many times. This sequence joins TRBV9 and TRBJ2-3; TRBD2 agrees at 8 bases. CDR3 length: 15 amino acids. V was clipped by 2 bases and J by 0 bases; unmatched bases: 2. The germline CDR1 and CDR2 sequences are SGDLS and YYNGEE. The CDR3 DNA follows: TGTGCCAGCAGCGTGGTAGCGGGGAGCACAGATACGCAGTATTTT. It encodes CASSVVAGSTDTQYF.

The V call is TRBV6-2 or TRBV6-3, the J call TRBJ1-1; D not resolved. CDR1 is MNHEY and CDR2 is SVGEGT in the germline V gene. The CDR3 has 15 amino acids. Trimming removed 6 bases at V and 11 bases at J, with 25 bases between. In DNA form, the CDR3 reads TGTGCCAGCAGCATCGTACAATGGACGGGTACGGAGGCTTTCTTT. Translating it yields CASSIVQWTGTEAFF.

This clonotype was counted many times. The chain joins TRBV4-3 to TRBJ2-3; no reliable D call. CDR1 and CDR2 (germline): LGHNA, YSLEER. The CDR3 sequence is 11 residues long. V lost 1 base and J 9 bases, leaving 5 bases between the germline ends. The CDR3 loop reads CASSQGGTQYF. CDR3 nucleotide sequence: TGCGCCAGCAGCCAAGGGGGAACGCAGTATTTT.

This clonotype was picked up many times. V usage is TRBV12-3 or TRBV12-4 and J usage is TRBJ1-2, with D possibly being TRBD1 (5 bases). This CDR3 contains 13 residues. V shed 5 bases and J shed 8 bases, with 15 bases lying between them. The CDR3 bases are TGTGCCAGCAGTCCTCTTGGGTCAGGGGGCTACACCTTC. Its translation: CASSPLGSGGYTF.

In its sample, this clonotype was seen a few times. The J gene is TRBJ1-5, the V gene TRBV20-1; D is uncertain. The CDR3 covers 13 residues. With 3 bases removed from V and 4 bases from J, the gap between germline ends came to 10 bases. CDR1 and CDR2 (germline): DFQATT, SNEGSKA (reference sequence). The DNA for the CDR3 is TGCAGTGCTAGGCGGGAGGGAAATCAGCCCCAGCATTTT. It encodes CSARREGNQPQHF.

This clonotype was recorded at least ten times. CDR3 in DNA: TGTGCCAGCAGTGGGGCCGGGGCCTACGAGCAGTACGTC. It specifies CASSGAGAYEQYV. This chain joins TRBV28 and TRBJ2-7, with D tentatively TRBD1 or TRBD2 (5 bases each). This CDR3 has 13 residues. V lost 5 bases and J lost 2, with 10 bases in between. CDR1 and CDR2 (germline): MDHEN, SYDVKM.

This clonotype was seen only a few times. The V gene is TRBV7-9, the J gene TRBJ1-5; the match to TRBD1 covers 8 bases. V shed 4 bases, J shed 6 bases, and the junction held 8 bases outside the gene matches. The CDR3 loop spans 15 amino acids. The germline gives CDR1 SEHNR, CDR2 FQNEAQ (reference sequence). The CDR3 nucleotides read TGTGCCAGCAGCTCTGGATCAGGGGGCAGTCAGCCCCAGCATTTT. Its protein is CASSSGSGGSQPQHF. Combining the CDR3 with reference TRBV7-9 and TRBJ1-5 gives the whole variable domain DTGVSQNPRHKITKRGQNVTFRCDPISEHNRLYWYRQTLGQGPEFLTYFQNEAQLEKSRLLSDRFSAERPKGSFSTLEIQRTEQGDSAMYLCASSSGSGGSQPQHFGDGTRLSIL.

V usage is TRBV12-3 or TRBV12-4 and J usage is TRBJ2-2; TRBD2 matches 8 bases. The CDR3 runs 14 residues. V shed 6 bases, J shed 4 bases, and the junction held 4 bases outside the gene matches. The CDR3: CASSPGGGTGELFF. The CDR3 DNA sequence: TGTGCCAGCAGCCCGGGGGGGGGCACCGGGGAGCTGTTTTTT.

This clonotype was seen a few times. V is TRBV2 and J is TRBJ2-3, with D possibly being TRBD1 (6 bases). CDR1 is SNHLY, CDR2 FYNNEI, per germline. The length of the CDR3 is 18 residues. The V gene lost 3 bases and the J gene lost 0 bases, with 19 bases spanning the gap. The CDR3 sequence is CASSENGRQVLSTDTQYF. The CDR3 coding sequence is TGTGCCAGCAGTGAGAACGGACGACAGGTCCTTAGCACAGATACGCAGTATTTT.

This clonotype was detected a few times. V usage is TRBV29-1 and J usage is TRBJ1-1, with 9 bases fitting TRBD1. CDR3 length equals 13 residues. With V trimmed by 4 bases and J by 4 bases, 4 bases remained unmatched. CDR1 and CDR2 (germline): SQVTM, ANQGSEA. The CDR3 region is CSVVGQGITEAFF. The CDR3 DNA sequence: TGCAGCGTTGTGGGACAGGGTATCACTGAAGCTTTCTTT. Drawing the rest from reference TRBV29-1 and TRBJ1-1, the complete variable domain is SAVISQKPSRDICQRGTSLTIQCQVDSQVTMMFWYRQQPGQSLTLIATANQGSEATYESGFVIDKFPISRPNLTFSTLTVSNMSPEDSSIYLCSVVGQGITEAFFGQGTRLTVV.

The sample holds a few counts of this clonotype. The J gene is TRBJ2-1, the V gene TRBV5-4, with D possibly matching TRBD1 (5 bases). Germline CDR1 reads SGHNT; CDR2 reads YYREEE (reference sequence). CDR3 length: 14 residues. V was trimmed by 1 base and J by 6 bases, leaving 11 bases between them. The CDR3 here is CASSLISRANEQFF. DNA for the CDR3: TGTGCCAGCAGCTTGATTTCCAGGGCCAATGAGCAGTTCTTC.